This TCR beta chain emerged from a study of beta chain features in type 1 diabetes. Findings and caveats of the study: In all four CD4+ subsets, TCRB CDR3 length was significantly, moderately reduced in type 1 diabetes. The naive, central memory and Treg TCRB repertoires of patients appeared to be more similar to one another than those of healthy donors.

Since all of the isolated RNA was reverse transcribed, expressed TCRB transcripts were what got sequenced. TCRdb's copy holds only in-frame clones and misses some; the assay was immunoSEQ multiplex PCR. The repertoire consists of some 150,000 clones, with approximately 8.7% occurring once and the leading ten covering 0.65% to 0.9%. This clone was picked up a small number of times. Antigen specificity is unknown. The TCR sequence derives from a woman aged 25 to 39 with type 1 diabetes. The sequenced sample consisted of central memory CD4+ T cells from blood.

For the CDR3, the DNA is TGTTCTAAATGGGAGACCCAGTACTTC. This translates into CSKWETQYF. The chain recombines TRBV10-3 with TRBJ2-5; D not resolved. The CDR3 loop spans 9 amino acids. The germline CDR1 and CDR2 sequences are ENHRY and SYGVKD.